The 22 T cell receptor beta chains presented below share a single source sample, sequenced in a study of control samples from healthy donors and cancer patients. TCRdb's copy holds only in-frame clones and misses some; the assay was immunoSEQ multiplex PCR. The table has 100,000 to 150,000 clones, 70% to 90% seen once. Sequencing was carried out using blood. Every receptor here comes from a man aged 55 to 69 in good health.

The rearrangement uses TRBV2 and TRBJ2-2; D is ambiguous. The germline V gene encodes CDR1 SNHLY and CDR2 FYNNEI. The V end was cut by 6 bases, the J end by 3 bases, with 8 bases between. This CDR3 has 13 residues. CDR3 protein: CASSGEDTGELFF. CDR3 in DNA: TGTGCCAGCAGCGGTGAGGACACCGGGGAGCTGTTTTTT. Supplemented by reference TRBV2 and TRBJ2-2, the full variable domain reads EPEVTQTPSHQVTQMGQEVILRCVPISNHLYFYWYRQILGQKVEFLVSFYNNEISEKSEIFDDQFSVERPDGSNFTLKIRSTKLEDSAMYFCASSGEDTGELFFGEGSRLTVL.

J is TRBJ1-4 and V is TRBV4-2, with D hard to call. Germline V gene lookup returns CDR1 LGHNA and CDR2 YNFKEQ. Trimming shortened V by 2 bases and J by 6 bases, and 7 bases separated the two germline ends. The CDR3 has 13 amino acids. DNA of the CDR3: TGTGCCAGCAGCCAACACACCGATGAAAAACTGTTTTTT. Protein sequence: CASSQHTDEKLFF.

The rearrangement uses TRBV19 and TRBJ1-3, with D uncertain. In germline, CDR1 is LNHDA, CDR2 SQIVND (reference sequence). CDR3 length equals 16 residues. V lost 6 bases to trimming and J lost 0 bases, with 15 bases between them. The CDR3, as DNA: TGTGCCAGTAGCCTAGAGAGAGCTATCTCTGGAAACACCATATATTTT. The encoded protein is CASSLERAISGNTIYF.

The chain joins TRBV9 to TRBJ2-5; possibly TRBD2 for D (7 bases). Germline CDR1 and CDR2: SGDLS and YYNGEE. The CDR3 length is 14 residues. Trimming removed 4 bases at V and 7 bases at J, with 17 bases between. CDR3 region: CASSPPGGTGTQYF. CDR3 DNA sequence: TGTGCCAGCAGCCCGCCGGGGGGCACGGGGACCCAGTACTTC.

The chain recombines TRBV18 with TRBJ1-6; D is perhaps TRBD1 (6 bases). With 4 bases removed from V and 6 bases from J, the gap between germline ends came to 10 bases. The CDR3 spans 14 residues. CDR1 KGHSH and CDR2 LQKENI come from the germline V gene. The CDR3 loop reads CASSQDSINSPLHF. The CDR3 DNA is TGTGCCAGCTCACAGGACAGCATTAATTCACCCCTCCACTTT.

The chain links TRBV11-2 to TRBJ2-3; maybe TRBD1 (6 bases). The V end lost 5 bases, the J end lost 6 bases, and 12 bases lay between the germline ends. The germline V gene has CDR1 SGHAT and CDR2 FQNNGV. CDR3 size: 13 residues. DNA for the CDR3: TGTGCCAGCAGCCCAGGGGTAGTGGATACGCAGTATTTT. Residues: CASSPGVVDTQYF.

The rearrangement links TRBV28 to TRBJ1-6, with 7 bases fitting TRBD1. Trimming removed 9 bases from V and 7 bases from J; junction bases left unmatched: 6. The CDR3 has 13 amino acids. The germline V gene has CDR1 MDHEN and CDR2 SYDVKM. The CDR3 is CASNRGWNSPLHF. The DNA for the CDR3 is TGTGCCAGTAACAGGGGTTGGAATTCACCCCTCCACTTT. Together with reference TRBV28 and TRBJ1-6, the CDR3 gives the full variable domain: DVKVTQSSRYLVKRTGEKVFLECVQDMDHENMFWYRQDPGLGLRLIYFSYDVKMKEKGDIPEGYSVSREKKERFSLILESASTNQTSMYLCASNRGWNSPLHFGNGTRLTVT.

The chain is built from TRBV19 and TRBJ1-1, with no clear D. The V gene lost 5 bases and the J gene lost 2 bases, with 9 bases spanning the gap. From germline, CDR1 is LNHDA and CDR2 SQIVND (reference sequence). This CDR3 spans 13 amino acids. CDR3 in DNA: TGTGCCAGTAGTGTAGGCAGCAACACTGAAGCTTTCTTT. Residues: CASSVGSNTEAFF.

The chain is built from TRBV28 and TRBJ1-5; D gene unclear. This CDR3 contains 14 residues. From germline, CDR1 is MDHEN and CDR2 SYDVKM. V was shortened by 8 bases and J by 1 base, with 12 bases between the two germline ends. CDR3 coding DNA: TGTGCCAGCCGGGGAAGAGTCAGCAATCAGCCCCAGCATTTT. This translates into CASRGRVSNQPQHF.

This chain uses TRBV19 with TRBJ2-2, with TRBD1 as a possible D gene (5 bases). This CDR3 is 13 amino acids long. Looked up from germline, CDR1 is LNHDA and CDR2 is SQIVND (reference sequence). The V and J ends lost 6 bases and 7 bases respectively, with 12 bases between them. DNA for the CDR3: TGTGCCAGTAGGGGGCCTTTCCACGGGGAGCTGTTTTTT. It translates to CASRGPFHGELFF. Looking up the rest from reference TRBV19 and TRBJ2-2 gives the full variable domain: DGGITQSPKYLFRKEGQNVTLSCEQNLNHDAMYWYRQDPGQGLRLIYYSQIVNDFQKGDIAEGYSVSREKKESFPLTVTSAQKNPTAFYLCASRGPFHGELFFGEGSRLTVL.

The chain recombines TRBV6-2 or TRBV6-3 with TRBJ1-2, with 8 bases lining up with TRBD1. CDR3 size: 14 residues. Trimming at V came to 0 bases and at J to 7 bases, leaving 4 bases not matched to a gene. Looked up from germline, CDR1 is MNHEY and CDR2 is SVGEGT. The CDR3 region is CASSYSQGAGGYTF. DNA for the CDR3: TGTGCCAGCAGTTACTCTCAGGGGGCCGGTGGCTACACCTTC.

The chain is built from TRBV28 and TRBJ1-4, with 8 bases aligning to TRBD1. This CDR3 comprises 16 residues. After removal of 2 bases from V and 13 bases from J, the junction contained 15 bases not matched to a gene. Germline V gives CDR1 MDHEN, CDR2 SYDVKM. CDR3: CASSLHGTGTLVSLFF. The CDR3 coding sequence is TGTGCCAGCAGTTTACACGGGACAGGTACATTAGTTTCACTGTTTTTT.

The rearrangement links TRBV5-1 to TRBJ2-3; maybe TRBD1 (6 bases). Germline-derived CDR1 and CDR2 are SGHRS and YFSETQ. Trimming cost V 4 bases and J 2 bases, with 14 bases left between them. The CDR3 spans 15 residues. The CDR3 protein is CASSRDRPYTDTQYF. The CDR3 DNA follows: TGCGCCAGCAGCCGTGACAGGCCCTACACAGATACGCAGTATTTT.

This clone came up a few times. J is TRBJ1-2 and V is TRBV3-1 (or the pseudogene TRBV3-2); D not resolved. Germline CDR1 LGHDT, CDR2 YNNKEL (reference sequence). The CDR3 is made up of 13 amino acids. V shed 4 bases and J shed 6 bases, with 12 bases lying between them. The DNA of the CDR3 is TGTGCCAGCAGCCCTCAATGGGGTAATGGCTACACCTTC. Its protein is CASSPQWGNGYTF.

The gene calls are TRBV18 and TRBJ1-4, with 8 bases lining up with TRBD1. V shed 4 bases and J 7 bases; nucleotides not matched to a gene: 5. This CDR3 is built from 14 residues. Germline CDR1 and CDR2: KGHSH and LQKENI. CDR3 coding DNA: TGTGCCAGCTCACTTGGACAGGGTTCTGAAAAACTGTTTTTT. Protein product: CASSLGQGSEKLFF.

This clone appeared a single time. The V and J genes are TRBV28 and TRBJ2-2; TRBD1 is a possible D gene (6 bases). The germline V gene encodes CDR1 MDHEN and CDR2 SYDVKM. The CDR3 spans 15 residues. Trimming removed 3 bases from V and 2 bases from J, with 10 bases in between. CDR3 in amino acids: CASSFRDTNTGELFF. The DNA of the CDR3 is TGTGCCAGCAGTTTCCGGGACACAAACACCGGGGAGCTGTTTTTT.

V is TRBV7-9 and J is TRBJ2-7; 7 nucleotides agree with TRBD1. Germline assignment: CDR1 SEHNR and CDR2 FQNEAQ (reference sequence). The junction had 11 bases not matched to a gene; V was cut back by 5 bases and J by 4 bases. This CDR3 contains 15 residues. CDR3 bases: TGTGCCAGCAGCCTCTCCGGGACAGTCTTTTACGAGCAGTACTTC. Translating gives CASSLSGTVFYEQYF.

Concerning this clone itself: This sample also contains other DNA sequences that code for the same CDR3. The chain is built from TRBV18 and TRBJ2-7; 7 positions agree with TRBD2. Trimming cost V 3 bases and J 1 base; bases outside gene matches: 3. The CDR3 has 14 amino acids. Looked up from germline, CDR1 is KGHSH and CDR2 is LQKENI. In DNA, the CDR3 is TGTGCCAGCTCACCTCTAGCGGATTCCTACGAGCAGTACTTC. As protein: CASSPLADSYEQYF.

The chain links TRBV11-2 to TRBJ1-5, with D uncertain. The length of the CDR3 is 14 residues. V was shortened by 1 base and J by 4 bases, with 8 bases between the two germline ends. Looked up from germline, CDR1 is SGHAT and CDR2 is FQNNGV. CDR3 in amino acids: CASSLASANQPQHF. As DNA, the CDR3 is TGTGCCAGCAGCTTAGCGTCAGCAAATCAGCCCCAGCATTTT.

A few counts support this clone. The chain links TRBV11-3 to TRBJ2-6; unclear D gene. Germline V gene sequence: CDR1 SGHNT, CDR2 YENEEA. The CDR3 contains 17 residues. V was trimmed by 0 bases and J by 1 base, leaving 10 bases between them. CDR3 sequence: CASSLEPQVSGANVLTF. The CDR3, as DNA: TGTGCCAGCAGCTTAGAGCCCCAGGTTTCTGGGGCCAACGTCCTGACTTTC.

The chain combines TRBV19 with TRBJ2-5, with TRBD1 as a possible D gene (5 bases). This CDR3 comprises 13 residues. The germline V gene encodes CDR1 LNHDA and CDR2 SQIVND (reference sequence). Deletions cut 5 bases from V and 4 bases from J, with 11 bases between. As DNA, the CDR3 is TGTGCCAGTAGTTTTGGGGCCGGAGAGACCCAGTACTTC. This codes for CASSFGAGETQYF.

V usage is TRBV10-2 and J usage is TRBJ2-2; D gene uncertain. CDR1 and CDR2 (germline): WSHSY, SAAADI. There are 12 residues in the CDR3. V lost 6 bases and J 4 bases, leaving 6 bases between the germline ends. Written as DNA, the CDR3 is TGCGCCAGCAGGAATCCCACCGGGGAGCTGTTTTTT. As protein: CASRNPTGELFF.